A selection of T cell receptor beta chains follows, all from one sample in a study of spatial heterogeneity in lung cancer. TCRdb reprocessed the 5' RACE reads via MiXCR and lists one record per CDR3 protein. Of 20,000 to 30,000 distinct CDR3 sequences listed, roughly 10% are singletons. The material was lung tumor tissue, obtained at surgery. The source of these receptors is a male donor with early-stage non-small cell lung cancer. Both conserved end residues are part of each CDR3. Each record gives: clone size, J gene, D gene, V gene, CDR3 protein, CDR3 DNA. The D gene is left open where the match is weak. Clone size, where shown, is once, few, many, or a class for clones that have expanded.

>-|TRBJ2-2|-|TRBV5-1
CASSQTSTGELFF
TGCGCCAGCAGCCAAACTAGCACCGGGGAGCTGTTTTTT
>-|TRBJ2-2|TRBD1|TRBV7-2
CASSSQGGTGELFF
TGTGCCAGCAGTTCACAGGGGGGCACCGGGGAGCTGTTTTTT
>many|TRBJ2-6|-|TRBV12-3/TRBV12-4
CASSSAGFRVGANVLTF
TGTGCCAGCAGTTCTGCAGGGTTCCGCGTGGGGGCCAACGTCCTGACTTTC
>many|TRBJ2-5|-|TRBV29-1
CSVVLGSDKYQEIQYF
TGCAGCGTTGTATTAGGGTCCGACAAGTACCAAGAGATCCAGTACTTC
>few|TRBJ2-7|TRBD1|TRBV6-4
CASSEGTGGPYEQYF
TGTGCCAGCAGTGAGGGGACAGGGGGCCCCTACGAGCAGTACTTC
>many|TRBJ2-3|TRBD2|TRBV5-6
CASSLETGGSDTQYF
TGTGCCAGCAGCTTGGAAACGGGAGGGTCGGATACGCAGTATTTT
>many|TRBJ2-7|-|TRBV30
CAWSVQGHEQYF
TGTGCCTGGAGTGTACAGGGCCACGAGCAGTACTTC
>medium-sized|TRBJ1-3|-|TRBV7-6
CASSLGVSGNTIYF
TGTGCCAGCAGCTTAGGAGTGAGTGGAAACACCATATATTTT
>many|TRBJ2-4|TRBD1|TRBV10-3
CAISSPGQGINIQYF
TGTGCCATCAGTAGCCCAGGACAGGGTATAAACATTCAGTACTTC
>medium-sized|TRBJ1-4|-|TRBV7-6
CASSKRGATNEKLFF
TGTGCCAGCAGCAAGAGGGGAGCAACTAATGAAAAACTGTTTTTT
>many|TRBJ1-1|-|TRBV12-3/TRBV12-4
CASTIQMNTEAFF
TGTGCCAGCACCATCCAAATGAACACTGAAGCTTTCTTT
>few|TRBJ1-5|-|TRBV7-9
CASSLGNQPQHF
TGTGCCAGCAGCTTAGGGAATCAGCCCCAGCATTTT
>many|TRBJ1-3|-|TRBV9
CASSFQVSGNTIYF
TGTGCCAGCAGCTTCCAGGTCTCTGGAAACACCATATATTTT
>many|TRBJ2-7|TRBD1|TRBV27
CASSFRTGGYEQYF
TGTGCCAGCAGTTTTCGGACAGGGGGCTACGAGCAGTACTTC
>many|TRBJ2-7|TRBD2|TRBV5-1
CASSLALAGGEQYF
TGCGCCAGCAGCTTGGCTCTAGCGGGGGGCGAGCAGTACTTC
>many|TRBJ1-2|-|TRBV12-3/TRBV12-4
CASSLRQGKYGYTF
TGTGCCAGCAGTTTACGGCAGGGGAAGTATGGCTACACCTTC
>-|TRBJ2-1|TRBD2|TRBV11-2
CASSLNSGGNEQFF
TGTGCCAGCAGCCTCAACAGCGGGGGCAATGAGCAGTTCTTC
>many|TRBJ1-2|-|TRBV4-3
CASSQGGLYGYTF
TGCGCCAGCAGCCAAGGGGGACTCTATGGCTACACCTTC
>many|TRBJ2-1|-|TRBV5-1
CASSLGRRDDEQFF
TGCGCCAGCAGCTTGGGTCGCAGGGACGATGAGCAGTTCTTC
>-|TRBJ1-3|TRBD1|TRBV7-9
CASSQLRDRGHTIYF
TGTGCCAGCAGCCAACTCCGGGACAGGGGACACACCATATATTTT
>many|TRBJ2-2|-|TRBV3-1
CASSPGRTNTGELFF
TGTGCCAGCAGCCCGGGACGGACTAACACCGGGGAGCTGTTTTTT
>many|TRBJ1-3|TRBD1|TRBV11-2
CASSAGQLGTNTIYF
TGTGCCAGCAGCGCGGGACAGTTAGGAACGAACACCATATATTTT
>-|TRBJ2-5|-|TRBV7-7
CASSLESAETQYF
TGTGCTAGCAGCTTAGAATCGGCAGAGACCCAGTACTTC
>-|TRBJ2-3|-|TRBV2
CASSAQGTDTQYF
TGTGCCAGCAGTGCGCAGGGCACAGATACGCAGTATTTT
>few|TRBJ2-7|-|TRBV3-1
CASSQLDEQYF
TGTGCCAGCAGCCAACTTGACGAGCAGTACTTC
>many|TRBJ2-1|TRBD1|TRBV13
CASSFFLGTGRGPEQFF
TGTGCCAGCAGCTTTTTCTTAGGGACAGGGCGGGGGCCTGAGCAGTTCTTC
>few|TRBJ2-5|-|TRBV27
CASKGGGRPGETQYF
TGTGCCAGCAAAGGGGGCGGGAGACCTGGAGAGACCCAGTACTTC
>many|TRBJ1-1|-|TRBV21-1
CASSKGCRGNTEAFF
TGTGCCAGCAGCAAAGGTTGCAGGGGTAACACTGAAGCTTTCTTT
>few|TRBJ1-5|-|TRBV6-6
CASLHGRHTPQHF
TGTGCCAGCTTACACGGACGTCATACGCCCCAGCATTTT
>many|TRBJ2-2|TRBD2|TRBV7-2
CASSPRTSGITGELFF
TGTGCCAGCAGCCCCCGGACTAGCGGAATCACCGGGGAGCTGTTTTTT
>few|TRBJ2-3|TRBD2|TRBV7-8
CASSEGTSGGLTDTQYF
TGTGCCAGCAGCGAAGGGACTAGCGGGGGGCTCACAGATACGCAGTATTTT
>many|TRBJ2-1|-|TRBV4-3
CASSQAVSVYNEQFF
TGCGCCAGCAGCCAAGCCGTGTCGGTATACAATGAGCAGTTCTTC
>-|TRBJ2-1|TRBD2|TRBV28
CASSMLAGGVDEQFF
TGTGCCAGCAGTATGCTAGCGGGGGGGGTCGATGAGCAGTTCTTC
>many|TRBJ1-5|TRBD1|TRBV12-3/TRBV12-4
CASSWTGGNQPQHF
TGTGCCAGCAGTTGGACAGGGGGCAATCAGCCCCAGCATTTT
>-|TRBJ2-2|-|TRBV3-1
CASSARGLPKNTGELFF
TGTGCCAGCAGCGCCCGGGGACTCCCTAAGAACACCGGGGAGCTGTTTTTT
>many|TRBJ1-4|-|TRBV11-1
CASSSTSWTTNEKLFF
TGTGCCAGCAGCTCGACCTCGTGGACAACTAATGAAAAACTGTTTTTT
>many|TRBJ2-7|-|TRBV28
CASSIDVQTLSYEQYF
TGTGCCAGCAGCATCGACGTCCAAACCCTATCCTACGAGCAGTACTTC
>many|TRBJ1-3|-|TRBV7-2
CASSLEGFSGNTIYF
TGTGCCAGCAGCTTAGAGGGATTCTCTGGAAACACCATATATTTT
>many|TRBJ2-7|-|TRBV4-2
CASSQASGAAYEQYF
TGTGCCAGCAGCCAAGCCTCGGGCGCGGCCTACGAGCAGTACTTC
>many|TRBJ2-7|TRBD1|TRBV20-1
CSATGTGGSYEQYF
TGCAGTGCAACCGGGACAGGGGGGTCCTACGAGCAGTACTTC
>-|TRBJ1-5|-|TRBV6-6
CASSYSSGVGNQPQHF
TGTGCCAGCAGTTACTCTTCCGGGGTTGGCAATCAGCCCCAGCATTTT
>-|TRBJ1-5|TRBD1|TRBV20-1
CSARDMDRGLDSNQPQHF
TGCAGTGCTAGAGATATGGACAGGGGGCTGGATAGCAATCAGCCCCAGCATTTT